The 29 T cell receptor beta chains listed next were all sequenced from one sample in a study of T-cell memory formation after mild COVID-19. TCRdb re-derived calls from the 5' RACE reads in MiXCR, one entry per CDR3 protein. The data show around 110,000 distinct CDR3 sequences, 13% to 15% seen once. Sequencing input: PBMCs or a T cell subset sorted from them (not recorded which). All receptors derive from a man between 18 and 29 years old who had mild COVID-19 (a few samples of this study predate the infection). Cell type and time point are not known.

V and J are TRBV27 and TRBJ2-7; D might be TRBD1 (6 bases). Trimming left V 5 bases short and J 0 bases short, with 14 bases between. The CDR3 runs to 15 residues. The germline CDR1 and CDR2 sequences are MNHEY and SMNVEV (reference sequence). CDR3 amino acids: CASSVDSFNSYEQYF. CDR3 nucleotide sequence: TGTGCCAGCAGTGTGGACAGCTTTAACTCCTACGAGCAGTACTTC.

The chain employs TRBV2 and TRBJ1-2; no firm D call. The CDR3 is 13 amino acids. V lost 4 bases and J 6 bases, leaving 12 bases between the germline ends. Germline lookup yields CDR1 SNHLY and CDR2 FYNNEI. The CDR3 here is CASSVTELDGYTF. The DNA of the CDR3 is TGTGCCAGCAGTGTAACGGAACTAGATGGCTACACCTTC.

The chain uses TRBV28 and TRBJ2-7; D may be TRBD1 (5 bases). V was trimmed by 5 bases and J by 2 bases, leaving 7 bases between them. CDR3 size: 12 residues. CDR1 MDHEN and CDR2 SYDVKM come from the germline V gene. CDR3 loop: CASSTRAYEQYF. Here the CDR3 DNA reads TGTGCCAGCAGTACCAGGGCCTACGAGCAGTACTTC. Looking up the rest from reference TRBV28 and TRBJ2-7 gives the full variable domain: DVKVTQSSRYLVKRTGEKVFLECVQDMDHENMFWYRQDPGLGLRLIYFSYDVKMKEKGDIPEGYSVSREKKERFSLILESASTNQTSMYLCASSTRAYEQYFGPGTRLTVT.

This clonotype was counted ten times or more. The rearrangement uses TRBV11-2 and TRBJ2-4, with 7 bases identical to TRBD2. This CDR3 contains 17 residues. Germline assignment: CDR1 SGHAT and CDR2 FQNNGV. Trimming took 1 base from V and 1 from J; bases not matched to a gene: 7. DNA of the CDR3: TGTGCCAGCAGCTTAGGTTTGGGGGGGATGGCCAAAAACATTCAGTACTTC. Translated, it gives CASSLGLGGMAKNIQYF.

V and J are TRBV12-3 or TRBV12-4 and TRBJ2-7; 7 nucleotides agree with TRBD1. V gave up 2 bases and J gave up 3 bases; unmatched junction bases: 4. The CDR3 has 14 amino acids. DNA for the CDR3: TGTGCCAGCAGTTTAACAGGGGAAGGCTACGAGCAGTACGTC. This gives the protein CASSLTGEGYEQYV.

The rearrangement uses TRBV11-2 and TRBJ2-5, with TRBD1 matching over 7 bases. Trimming cost V 3 bases and J 4 bases; bases outside gene matches: 2. Germline CDR1 and CDR2: SGHAT and FQNNGV. CDR3 length: 13 amino acids. The CDR3 DNA sequence: TGTGCCAGCAGCTTTTGGACAGGAGAGACCCAGTACTTC. It encodes CASSFWTGETQYF.

The chain links TRBV4-3 to TRBJ2-3, with 10 bases that match TRBD2. V lost 0 bases, J lost 5 bases, and 8 bases stayed unmatched. This CDR3 contains 17 residues. The germline CDR1 and CDR2 sequences are LGHNA and YSLEER. The DNA for the CDR3 is TGCGCCAGCAGCCAAGATCCTAGCGGGGGTTGGAGAGATACGCAGTATTTT. It specifies CASSQDPSGGWRDTQYF.

V and J are TRBV6-5 and TRBJ2-1; the D call may be TRBD1 or TRBD2 (6 bases each). Germline V CDR1 and CDR2: MNHEY, SVGAGI. Trimming took off 5 bases at V and 6 bases at J, with 11 bases between the two ends. The CDR3 sequence is 13 residues long. This chain's CDR3 is CASSQRGVNEQFF. The CDR3 DNA reads TGTGCCAGCAGTCAGAGGGGGGTCAATGAGCAGTTCTTC.

V gene TRBV6-2 or TRBV6-3 combines with J gene TRBJ1-5, with D possibly TRBD1 on 5 matching bases. CDR3 length equals 13 residues. The germline V gene encodes CDR1 MNHEY and CDR2 SVGEGT. V dropped 6 bases and J dropped 7 bases, with 13 bases sitting between them. The CDR3: CASSQGARQPQHF. DNA of the CDR3: TGTGCCAGCAGCCAGGGAGCGCGGCAGCCCCAGCATTTT.

This clonotype was seen many times. The chain has TRBV6-5 and TRBJ2-5; D ambiguous. The germline CDR1 and CDR2 sequences are MNHEY and SVGAGI. The CDR3 has 15 amino acids. V lost 0 bases, J lost 1 base, and 9 bases lay in between. The CDR3 DNA follows: TGTGCCAGCAGTTACTCCCTCAAGTTCCAAGAGACCCAGTACTTC. Its protein is CASSYSLKFQETQYF.

This chain joins TRBV7-6 and TRBJ2-1; 9 positions agree with TRBD2. This CDR3 comprises 15 residues. Germline V gene data show CDR1 as SGHVS and CDR2 as FNYEAQ. V was pared by 5 bases and J by 4 bases, with 6 bases of the junction left unmatched. The CDR3 here is CASSPRLAEYNEQFF. The CDR3 bases are TGTGCCAGCAGCCCACGACTAGCGGAGTACAATGAGCAGTTCTTC.

This sequence joins TRBV6-2 or TRBV6-3 and TRBJ2-7; maybe TRBD2 (6 bases). CDR3 length: 13 residues. CDR1 is MNHEY and CDR2 is SVGEGT in the germline V gene. Between the trimmed V and J ends, which lost 6 bases and 5 bases, there was a span of 14 bases. The CDR3 reads CASSRGIRDEQYF. CDR3 nucleotide sequence: TGTGCCAGCAGCCGCGGGATACGGGACGAGCAGTACTTC.

This clonotype was recorded at least ten times. V gene TRBV5-1 combines with J gene TRBJ2-7; 7 bases match TRBD1. V dropped 4 bases and J dropped 5; count of bases not matched to a gene: 9. Germline assignment: CDR1 SGHRS and CDR2 YFSETQ. The CDR3 covers 14 residues. This CDR3 reads CASSPQVQGNEQYF. The CDR3 DNA sequence: TGCGCCAGCAGCCCCCAAGTACAGGGGAACGAGCAGTACTTC.

This clonotype was found a few times. V usage is TRBV4-1 and J usage is TRBJ2-7; D gene uncertain. Looked up from germline, CDR1 is MGHRA and CDR2 is YSYEKL. V dropped 4 bases and J dropped 2 bases, with 12 bases sitting between them. This CDR3 is 14 amino acids long. The CDR3 loop reads CASSLPGLPYEQYF. The CDR3 bases are TGCGCCAGCAGCCTCCCGGGTCTTCCCTACGAGCAGTACTTC.

This chain uses TRBV5-4 with TRBJ2-3; D is undetermined. Germline CDR1 and CDR2: SGHNT and YYREEE (reference sequence). V gave up 5 bases and J gave up 0 bases, with 16 bases separating them. The CDR3 consists of 16 residues. The CDR3 loop reads CASRLRGADSTDTQYF. Here the CDR3 DNA reads TGTGCCAGCAGGTTACGTGGCGCAGATAGCACAGATACGCAGTATTTT. Full variable domain (outside the CDR3, taken from reference TRBV5-4 and TRBJ2-3): ETGVTQSPTHLIKTRGQQVTLRCSSQSGHNTVSWYQQALGQGPQFIFQYYREEENGRGNFPPRFSGLQFPNYSSELNVNALELDDSALYLCASRLRGADSTDTQYFGPGTRLTVL.

This clonotype was seen ten or more times. The rearrangement links TRBV20-1 to TRBJ2-7, with 8 bases identical to TRBD1. Per the germline V gene, CDR1 is DFQATT and CDR2 is SNEGSKA (reference sequence). The CDR3 extends over 14 amino acids. Trimming cost V 3 bases and J 5 bases; bases outside gene matches: 9. The CDR3 loop reads CSASPGTGSHEQYF. Here the CDR3 DNA reads TGCAGTGCTAGCCCCGGGACAGGTTCCCACGAGCAGTACTTC.

There are a few counts of this clonotype. The chain carries TRBV28 and TRBJ1-1; D is undetermined. The CDR3 is made up of 15 amino acids. Trimming removed 2 bases from V and 0 bases from J, with 10 bases in between. In germline, CDR1 is MDHEN, CDR2 SYDVKM. The CDR3 nucleotides read TGTGCCAGCAGTTTAATCTCCACCCTGAACACTGAAGCTTTCTTT. It codes for CASSLISTLNTEAFF.

This clonotype was seen a handful of times. The gene calls are TRBV11-1 and TRBJ2-7, with D possibly called TRBD1 or TRBD2 (5 bases each). V lost 4 bases and J lost 4, with 11 bases in between. Germline CDR1 and CDR2: SGHAT and FQDESV (reference sequence). The CDR3 spans 13 residues. This CDR3 is CASSSGRAYEQYV. The DNA of the CDR3 is TGTGCCAGCAGCTCGGGACGGGCTTACGAGCAGTACGTC.

This sequence joins TRBV3-1 and TRBJ1-1; D might be TRBD1 (5 bases). Germline loops: CDR1 LGHDT, CDR2 YNNKEL (reference sequence). This CDR3 contains 15 residues. The V end lost 1 base, the J end lost 4 bases, and 13 bases lay between the germline ends. Here the CDR3 DNA reads TGTGCCAGCAGCCAAGGCAAGGGGCTGGTCACTGAAGCTTTCTTT. Protein sequence: CASSQGKGLVTEAFF. The complete variable domain, with remaining parts taken from reference TRBV3-1 and TRBJ1-1, reads DTAVSQTPKYLVTQMGNDKSIKCEQNLGHDTMYWYKQDSKKFLKIMFSYNNKELIINETVPNRFSPKSPDKAHLNLHINSLELGDSAVYFCASSQGKGLVTEAFFGQGTRLTVV.

The V call is TRBV6-1, the J call TRBJ1-5, with TRBD1 matching 10 bases. V lost 6 bases to trimming and J lost 3 bases; unmatched junction nucleotides: 5. The CDR3 loop spans 15 amino acids. The V gene's germline CDR1 is MNHNS and CDR2 SASEGT. The CDR3 protein is CASRSDRGYNQPQHF. CDR3 in DNA: TGTGCCAGCAGATCGGACAGGGGGTACAATCAGCCCCAGCATTTT.

This clonotype was seen a handful of times. The chain links TRBV5-6 to TRBJ2-7, with a tentative D call TRBD1 (5 bases). CDR1 is SGHDT, CDR2 YYEEEE, per germline. V was clipped by 1 base and J by 7 bases, with 12 bases between them. This CDR3 comprises 13 residues. CDR3 region: CASSLIGALEQYF. DNA for the CDR3: TGTGCCAGCAGCTTGATAGGGGCGTTGGAGCAGTACTTC.

The chain recombines TRBV20-1 with TRBJ1-1; maybe TRBD1 (6 bases). The ends were cut back, 5 bases at V and 0 bases at J, with 22 bases in the middle. The germline CDR1 and CDR2 sequences are DFQATT and SNEGSKA (reference sequence). CDR3 length: 17 amino acids. Here the CDR3 reads CSASRSEDRILNTEAFF. CDR3 nucleotide sequence: TGCAGTGCTTCGCGCTCGGAGGACAGAATCCTGAACACTGAAGCTTTCTTT.

The chain employs TRBV6-2 or TRBV6-3 and TRBJ2-7; D is ambiguous. Per the germline V gene, CDR1 is MNHEY and CDR2 is SVGEGT. This CDR3 has 13 amino acids. V was shortened by 6 bases and J by 3 bases, with 12 bases between the two germline ends. CDR3 nucleotides: TGTGCCAGCAGGGAGAAGCAGGACTACGAGCAGTACGTC. This gives the protein CASREKQDYEQYV.

The rearrangement joins TRBV5-1 to TRBJ2-7; D remains unclear. CDR1 is SGHRS, CDR2 YFSETQ, per germline. This CDR3 is built from 11 residues. Trimming stripped 0 bases from V and 7 bases from J, with 5 bases between. The CDR3 DNA reads as TGCGCCAGCAGCTTGGTGGGGGAGCAGTACTTC. It encodes CASSLVGEQYF. Complete variable domain (other parts from reference TRBV5-1 and TRBJ2-7): KAGVTQTPRYLIKTRGQQVTLSCSPISGHRSVSWYQQTPGQGLQFLFEYFSETQRNKGNFPGRFSGRQFSNSRSEMNVSTLELGDSALYLCASSLVGEQYFGPGTRLTVT.

This clonotype was observed many times. The rearrangement uses TRBV6-5 and TRBJ2-3, with D possibly TRBD1 on 5 matching bases. The CDR3 runs 15 residues. Germline V lookup: CDR1 MNHEY, CDR2 SVGAGI. V was pared by 1 base and J by 6 bases, with 14 bases between. In DNA form, the CDR3 reads TGTGCCAGCAGTTACTTAGGGGCCACCCAGGATACGCAGTATTTT. Translation: CASSYLGATQDTQYF.

V usage is TRBV11-2 and J usage is TRBJ2-1; D gene uncertain. V lost 4 bases and J lost 5, with 12 bases in between. Germline CDR1 and CDR2: SGHAT and FQNNGV. The CDR3 covers 14 residues. The CDR3 region is CASSSTTPDNEQFF. The CDR3 DNA reads as TGTGCCAGCAGCTCGACGACCCCTGACAATGAGCAGTTCTTC.

This clonotype has at least ten counts. The gene calls are TRBV12-3 or TRBV12-4 and TRBJ2-1; D remains ambiguous. V shed 2 bases and J shed 8 bases, with 16 bases lying between them. CDR3 size: 15 residues. The CDR3 reads CASSLSDHHWDEQFF. For the CDR3, the DNA is TGTGCCAGCAGTTTATCTGACCACCATTGGGATGAGCAGTTCTTC.

The V gene is TRBV7-8, the J gene TRBJ1-4; D is possibly TRBD1 (6 bases). The CDR3 covers 14 residues. Between the trimmed V and J ends, which lost 2 bases and 8 bases, there was a span of 12 bases. Per the germline V gene, CDR1 is SGHVS and CDR2 is FQNEAQ. The CDR3 region has the DNA TGTGCCAGCAGCTTAACAGGCGACAGGGAAAAACTGTTTTTT. Its translation is CASSLTGDREKLFF.

This clonotype was seen at least ten times. The V gene is TRBV7-2, the J gene TRBJ2-7, with 10 bases lining up with TRBD2. Germline values: CDR1 SGHTA, CDR2 FQGNSA. With V trimmed by 4 bases and J by 2 bases, 5 bases remained unmatched. The CDR3 loop spans 15 amino acids. The CDR3 DNA follows: TGTGCCAGCAGCTATAATAGCGGGGGGCCCTACGAGCAGTACTTC. It translates to CASSYNSGGPYEQYF.